The present T cell receptor (beta chain) was sequenced within a study of blood T cell repertoires in COVID-19. The overall study: In each case, the material was cDNA or gDNA derived from T cells, B-cell-depleted T cells, or PBMCs.

Original processing notes: Using reference gene primer amplification, nucleated cell counts were estimated. Profiling relied on immunoSEQ multiplex PCR, and the TCRdb table lists in-frame clones only, not all of them. V and J calls and clone size are copied from that table; D and trimming were computed from the DNA. The table has about 280,000 clones, approximately 85% seen once; the top ten hold about 14%. The CDR3 runs 15 residues. Per the germline V gene, CDR1 is MDHEN and CDR2 is SYDVKM. The V end lost 3 bases, the J end lost 8 bases, and 19 bases lay between the germline ends. The receptor was derived from a human donor in a cohort sampled during active COVID-19. The specimen sequenced was peripheral blood. This chain links TRBV28 with TRBJ1-2, with a possible D match to TRBD1 (5 bases). The CDR3 DNA reads TGTGCCAGCAGTTTGGGTTGGGGGGGTGGTTGGGGCTACACCTTC. Translated, it gives CASSLGWGGGWGYTF.